Described below is a single TCR beta chain sequence and its context. Its antigen is not identified. This sample is part of a study of CXCR3-negative and CXCR3-positive naive CD8 T cells. As for the study in general: About 135 million TRB reads in total, about 1.5 +/- 0.3 million per library. Study results and caveats: Diversity in memory CD8+ cells fell much lower than the comparably high levels seen in both naive subsets. Memory, not naive, CXCR3-negative and CXCR3-positive cells differed in TRBV-TRBJ usage. The authors found comparable surface CD5 between naive subsets and inferred TCR strength from TRB CDR3 properties.

UMI-labeled 5' RACE TRB cDNA libraries were prepared from the cells. With the 5' RACE reads reprocessed, TCRdb shows one record per CDR3 protein and no DNA. In all, the sample yields 100,000 to 150,000 distinct CDR3 sequences. This CDR3 is built from 15 residues. Germline lookup yields CDR1 SQVTM and CDR2 ANQGSEA. This TCR was recovered from a human donor in good health. Some clones in this sample may be carry-over from other donors' samples. Sequencing was done on a sample of naive CXCR3- CD8+ T cells from blood. Subset described: CD45RO-CCR7+CD27+CD95- naive CD8+ T cells lacking CXCR3 (TNR3-). J is TRBJ2-3 and V is TRBV29-1; TCRdb proposes TRBD1, but this gene call is untestable without DNA. CDR3 sequence: CSITDGTASTDTQYF.